The 19 T cell receptor beta chains reported below all come from one sample, sequenced in a study of T-cell reconstitution after alpha-beta-depleted transplantation in children. This sample's TCRbeta library carried unique molecular identifier barcodes. TCRdb ran MiXCR on the PCR reads and lists one entry per CDR3 protein. The top ten hold 10% to 15% of the sample, which has thousands of distinct CDR3 sequences, approximately 16% seen once. The input for sequencing was PBMCs, mostly from graft donor cells, taken 60 days after TCRalphabeta/CD19-depleted stem cell transplant. The receptors stem from a male patient under 18 who had a stem cell transplant for acute myeloid leukemia, so the T cells may come from the graft donor.

This clonotype qualifies as medium-sized (0.01 to 0.1%). The V gene is TRBV4-2, the J gene TRBJ2-7; the D is unclear. V gave up 1 base and J gave up 0 bases, with 25 bases separating them. The V gene's germline CDR1 is LGHNA and CDR2 YNFKEQ. This CDR3 spans 20 amino acids. CDR3 residues: CASSQVSPGTVVAASYEQYF. The CDR3 DNA is TGTGCCAGCAGCCAAGTATCCCCGGGTACGGTAGTGGCAGCCTCCTACGAGCAGTACTTC.

Sample share makes this clonotype medium-sized. This chain joins TRBV6-5 and TRBJ1-2; D perhaps matches TRBD1 (5 bases). The CDR3 is made up of 12 amino acids. CDR1 MNHEY and CDR2 SVGAGI come from the germline V gene. Between the trimmed V and J ends, which lost 2 bases and 6 bases, there was a span of 7 bases. The CDR3 sequence: CASSYGQDGYTF. CDR3 nucleotides: TGTGCCAGCAGTTACGGACAAGATGGCTACACCTTC.

V is TRBV6-1 and J is TRBJ2-1; 7 bases are a match to TRBD1. Germline CDR1 MNHNS, CDR2 SASEGT. V shed 8 bases and J 2 bases; nucleotides not matched to a gene: 6. CDR3 length equals 14 residues. In nucleotides, the CDR3 is TGTGCCAGCGCCCGACAGGGCCCCTACAATGAGCAGTTCTTC. This sequence encodes CASARQGPYNEQFF.

The chain carries TRBV6-1 and TRBJ2-7; 8 nucleotides line up with TRBD1. Germline assignment: CDR1 MNHNS and CDR2 SASEGT. Germline trimming cut 6 bases from V and 9 bases from J; bases unmatched to any gene: 4. This CDR3 region has 11 residues. The CDR3 nucleotides are TGTGCCAGCAGACAGGACAGGGTGCAGTACTTC. Translation gives CASRQDRVQYF.

This sequence joins TRBV12-3 or TRBV12-4 and TRBJ2-1; TRBD2 agrees at 9 bases. Trimming at V came to 5 bases and at J to 5 bases, leaving 10 bases not matched to a gene. The length of the CDR3 is 16 residues. For the CDR3, the DNA is TGTGCCAGCAGTCCTGTTAGCGGGAGAGTGGACAATGAGCAGTTCTTC. It yields the protein CASSPVSGRVDNEQFF.

The V call is TRBV24-1, the J call TRBJ2-5; tentative D call: TRBD1 (5 bases). Germline loops: CDR1 KGHDR, CDR2 SFDVKD. V was pared by 3 bases and J by 1 base, with 11 bases between. The length of the CDR3 is 15 residues. The CDR3 DNA reads as TGTGCCACCAGTGATCCCTCCGACAGCCAAGAGACCCAGTACTTC. It encodes CATSDPSDSQETQYF.

This clonotype is labeled medium-sized. The chain has TRBV7-2 and TRBJ2-5, with TRBD2 matching over 7 bases. CDR1 SGHTA and CDR2 FQGNSA come from the germline V gene. There are 14 residues in the CDR3. The V segment lost 4 bases and the J segment 3 bases; nucleotides outside the gene matches: 5. The CDR3 sequence: CASSSDGGEETQYF. The DNA for the CDR3 is TGTGCCAGCAGCTCGGATGGGGGGGAAGAGACCCAGTACTTC.

The CDR3 DNA is TGTGCCAGCAGCCCAACGACTAGCTGGACCGGGGAGCTGTTTTTT. Its protein product is CASSPTTSWTGELFF. V gene TRBV7-3 combines with J gene TRBJ2-2; 7 bases map to TRBD2. Germline CDR1 and CDR2: SGHTA and FQGTGA. With V trimmed by 5 bases and J by 5 bases, 8 bases remained unmatched. The CDR3 extends over 15 amino acids.

This clonotype was seen only a few times. V and J are TRBV10-3 and TRBJ1-1; 11 nucleotides align to TRBD1. The CDR3 covers 16 residues. V was clipped by 3 bases and J by 4 bases; unmatched bases: 7. In germline, CDR1 is ENHRY, CDR2 SYGVKD. CDR3 amino acids: CAISEQTGTGGTEAFF. The DNA of the CDR3 is TGTGCCATCAGTGAACAAACCGGGACAGGGGGCACTGAAGCTTTCTTT.

This clonotype was seen only a few times. This chain joins TRBV7-3 and TRBJ1-6; 7 positions agree with TRBD1. The germline gives CDR1 SGHTA, CDR2 FQGTGA. The CDR3 consists of 14 residues. Trimming at V came to 6 bases and at J to 7 bases, leaving 6 bases not matched to a gene. The CDR3 sequence: CASRGDSENSPLHF. The CDR3 region has the DNA TGTGCCAGCAGGGGGGACAGCGAAAATTCACCCCTCCACTTT.

This clonotype is categorized as medium-sized (0.01 to 0.1%). The chain is built from TRBV5-4 and TRBJ2-1, with a weak D call TRBD2 (5 bases). In germline, CDR1 is SGHNT, CDR2 YYREEE (reference sequence). The CDR3 runs 11 residues. Trimming stripped 5 bases from V and 10 bases from J, with 10 bases between. This CDR3 reads CASRSGGEQFF. CDR3 nucleotides: TGTGCCAGCAGGAGCGGCGGGGAGCAGTTCTTC.

V usage is TRBV12-3 or TRBV12-4 and J usage is TRBJ2-2; possibly TRBD1 or TRBD2 for D (6 bases each). The V and J ends lost 3 bases and 1 base respectively, with 15 bases between them. The CDR3 totals 17 residues. The CDR3 here is CASSLKSGAGNTGELFF. The CDR3 DNA reads TGTGCCAGCAGTTTGAAGTCGGGGGCGGGGAACACCGGGGAGCTGTTTTTT.

This chain connects TRBV13 to TRBJ1-2, with a tentative D call TRBD1 (5 bases). The V end was cut by 0 bases, the J end by 4 bases, with 6 bases between. Germline-derived CDR1 and CDR2 are PRHDT and FYEKMQ (reference sequence). This CDR3 has 13 residues. CDR3 bases: TGTGCCAGCAGCTTAGGCCAGGGCTATGGCTACACCTTC. This gives the protein CASSLGQGYGYTF.

J is TRBJ2-5 and V is TRBV5-1; TRBD2 is a possible D gene (7 bases). Trimming took off 4 bases at V and 4 bases at J, with 23 bases between the two ends. The CDR3 sequence is 17 residues long. Germline V gene sequence: CDR1 SGHRS, CDR2 YFSETQ. CDR3 sequence (DNA): TGCGCCAGCAGCCTCTCCGTCGCAGGAGGGGGGGGAGAGACCCAGTACTTC. It specifies CASSLSVAGGGGETQYF.

This chain links TRBV9 with TRBJ1-3; 7 positions match TRBD1. The CDR3 covers 14 residues. Germline V gene lookup returns CDR1 SGDLS and CDR2 YYNGEE. With 0 bases clipped from V and 8 bases from J, the junction kept 5 bases outside the gene matches. CDR3 nucleotides: TGTGCCAGCAGCGTAGGGGAGGGGACAGACACCATATATTTT. Protein sequence: CASSVGEGTDTIYF.

In its sample, this clonotype is medium-sized. J is TRBJ2-5 and V is TRBV3-1; D is perhaps TRBD2 (6 bases). The V gene's germline CDR1 is LGHDT and CDR2 YNNKEL (reference sequence). This CDR3 is built from 15 residues. Trimming took 6 bases from V and 5 from J, leaving 19 bases between them. The CDR3 is CASRTTRDWGETQYF. In DNA, the CDR3 is TGTGCCAGCAGAACGACAAGGGACTGGGGGGAGACCCAGTACTTC.

This clonotype is deemed medium-sized (0.01 to 0.1%). The chain couples TRBV6-1 to TRBJ2-1, with 9 bases fitting TRBD2. The CDR3 covers 14 residues. Trimming at V came to 6 bases and at J to 9 bases, leaving 9 bases not matched to a gene. CDR1 MNHNS and CDR2 SASEGT come from the germline V gene. CDR3 nucleotides: TGTGCCAGCAGGGGCTTAGCGGGAGTATCTGAGCAGTTCTTC. This encodes CASRGLAGVSEQFF.

By proportion, this clonotype is medium-sized (0.01 to 0.1%). The J gene is TRBJ2-1, the V gene TRBV6-2 or TRBV6-3; D is possibly TRBD1 or TRBD2 (6 bases each). The CDR3 contains 19 residues. CDR1 MNHEY and CDR2 SVGEGT come from the germline V gene. The V end lost 3 bases, the J end lost 0 bases, and 21 bases lay between the germline ends. The DNA for the CDR3 is TGTGCCAGCAGTTATACCCCTGGGACTTGGGGGCACTCCTACAATGAGCAGTTCTTC. Its protein product is CASSYTPGTWGHSYNEQFF.

This clonotype has more than one count but fewer than ten. The chain uses TRBV10-3 and TRBJ2-3, with D perhaps matching TRBD1 (6 bases). This CDR3 is built from 13 residues. The ends were cut back, 10 bases at V and 2 bases at J, with 13 bases in the middle. The germline CDR1 and CDR2 sequences are ENHRY and SYGVKD. The CDR3 DNA is TGTGCCACCGGGGACACCCCCACAGATACGCAGTATTTT. This gives the protein CATGDTPTDTQYF.